Shown below are 7 T cell receptor beta chains from a single sample sequenced in a study of blood T cell repertoires in COVID-19. The data were produced by immunoSEQ multiplex PCR, yet TCRdb's version contains in-frame clones alone and is incomplete. Here the sample spans a few hundred thousand clones, around 92% being singletons. The sequenced material came from peripheral blood. The receptors here all came from a woman younger than 45 with COVID-19, enrolled during active disease.

The V gene is TRBV27, the J gene TRBJ1-2; D is unclear. Germline assignment: CDR1 MNHEY and CDR2 SMNVEV (reference sequence). V was clipped by 10 bases and J by 8 bases, with 20 bases between them. This CDR3 comprises 13 residues. The DNA of the CDR3 is TGTGCCATCCCGGGAAAAAAAAGACGGGGCTACACCTTC. This codes for CAIPGKKRRGYTF.

This chain connects TRBV27 to TRBJ1-1; TRBD1 might be the D (6 bases). V dropped 5 bases and J dropped 7 bases, with 17 bases sitting between them. Germline assignment: CDR1 MNHEY and CDR2 SMNVEV (reference sequence). The CDR3 is made up of 14 amino acids. CDR3: CASSPHRQAFEAFF. The CDR3 DNA reads TGTGCCAGCAGTCCACACCGACAGGCGTTTGAAGCTTTCTTT.

The genes are TRBV5-1 and TRBJ2-1; 11 bases map to TRBD2. Per germline, CDR1 SGHRS and CDR2 YFSETQ. Trimming took 1 base from V and 10 from J; bases not matched to a gene: 7. The CDR3 length is 15 residues. CDR3 coding DNA: TGCGCCAGCAGCTTGACTAGCGGGGGCCAGGTGGAGCAGTTCTTC. Protein: CASSLTSGGQVEQFF.

This chain uses TRBV11-3 with TRBJ2-1, with D unclear. The CDR3 contains 16 residues. Per germline, CDR1 SGHNT and CDR2 YENEEA. Trimming stripped 5 bases from V and 0 bases from J, with 14 bases between. CDR3 nucleotides: TGTGCCAGCAGCCCTGCTACGCCAAGCTCCTACAATGAGCAGTTCTTC. Amino acids: CASSPATPSSYNEQFF. Together with reference TRBV11-3 and TRBJ2-1, the CDR3 gives the full variable domain: EAGVVQSPRYKIIEKKQPVAFWCNPISGHNTLYWYLQNLGQGPELLIRYENEEAVDDSQLPKDRFSAERLKGVDSTLKIQPAELGDSAVYLCASSPATPSSYNEQFFGPGTRLTVL.

This chain uses TRBV28 with TRBJ1-5, with 10 positions matching TRBD1. This CDR3 has 14 residues. Germline V lookup: CDR1 MDHEN, CDR2 SYDVKM. Trimming removed 6 bases from V and 10 bases from J; junction bases left unmatched: 9. The CDR3 sequence is CASSLTGGKDPQHF. In DNA, the CDR3 is TGTGCCAGCAGCTTGACAGGGGGCAAGGACCCCCAGCATTTT.

V gene TRBV11-2 combines with J gene TRBJ2-3, with 7 positions matching TRBD2. Germline trimming cut 0 bases from V and 1 base from J; bases unmatched to any gene: 4. CDR1 is SGHAT and CDR2 is FQNNGV in the germline V gene. The length of the CDR3 is 16 residues. CDR3 DNA sequence: TGTGCCAGCAGCTTAGAAGGCGGGGGTGGCACAGATACGCAGTATTTT. This gives the protein CASSLEGGGGTDTQYF.

The chain uses TRBV5-8 and TRBJ1-1; weak D call: TRBD1 (5 bases). This CDR3 spans 13 amino acids. V was trimmed by 4 bases and J by 4 bases, leaving 11 bases between them. The germline gives CDR1 SGHTS, CDR2 YDEGEE. The CDR3 here is CASSDWGGTEAFF. CDR3 nucleotide sequence: TGTGCCAGCAGCGACTGGGGGGGCACTGAAGCTTTCTTT.